Listed here are 30 T cell receptor beta chains from one sample, sequenced in a study of control samples from healthy donors and cancer patients. Produced via immunoSEQ multiplex PCR; TCRdb's table is partial and in-frame only. The sample lists 55,000 to 70,000 clones, 85% to 90% seen once, with around 5.9% in the top ten. The sample consisted of PBMCs. These receptors came from a man between 60 and 75 years old with colorectal cancer.

The chain is built from TRBV12-3 or TRBV12-4 and TRBJ2-2; D gene unclear. The CDR3 spans 11 residues. Trimming removed 6 bases at V and 3 bases at J, with 2 bases between. The CDR3 region has the DNA TGTGCCAGCAGGGACACCGGGGAGCTGTTTTTT. This translates into CASRDTGELFF.

The rearrangement links TRBV11-2 to TRBJ2-1, with D uncertain. The CDR3 totals 16 residues. CDR1 is SGHAT and CDR2 is FQNNGV in the germline V gene. Trimming shortened V by 0 bases and J by 2 bases, and 11 bases separated the two germline ends. CDR3: CASSLDGVRAYNEQFF. CDR3 in DNA: TGTGCCAGCAGCTTAGACGGAGTAAGGGCCTACAATGAGCAGTTCTTC.

V usage is TRBV6-5 and J usage is TRBJ2-2; 8 positions match TRBD2. Per the germline V gene, CDR1 is MNHEY and CDR2 is SVGAGI. Germline trimming cut 4 bases from V and 4 bases from J; bases unmatched to any gene: 5. The CDR3 has 15 amino acids. CDR3 in DNA: TGTGCCAGCAGTTCTCCCGGGACTAGCACCGGGGAGCTGTTTTTT. This gives the protein CASSSPGTSTGELFF.

Note on this clone: This specimen includes other DNA sequences encoding the same CDR3. The CDR3: CASSEGQPQHF. The CDR3 DNA reads TGTGCCAGCAGTGAGGGCCAGCCCCAGCATTTT. This chain uses TRBV6-1 with TRBJ1-5; D not resolved. The V and J ends lost 3 bases and 7 bases respectively, with 4 bases between them. The CDR3 totals 11 residues. Germline V gene lookup returns CDR1 MNHNS and CDR2 SASEGT.

This clone was seen only once. The genes are TRBV6-2 or TRBV6-3 and TRBJ2-5; no clear D gene. The CDR3 has 12 residues. V lost 1 base, J lost 4 bases, and 4 bases lay in between. Germline V gives CDR1 MNHEY, CDR2 SVGEGT. CDR3 region: CASSYYGETQYF. As DNA, the CDR3 is TGTGCCAGCAGTTACTACGGAGAGACCCAGTACTTC.

The rearrangement uses TRBV29-1 and TRBJ2-5, with TRBD2 as a possible D gene (7 bases). The V gene lost 4 bases and the J gene lost 5 bases, with 11 bases spanning the gap. Germline V gene sequence: CDR1 SQVTM, CDR2 ANQGSEA. The CDR3 runs to 12 residues. The DNA for the CDR3 is TGCAGCGTTGGGGGGGGCAGGGAGACCCAGTACTTC. Translating it yields CSVGGGRETQYF. The whole variable domain, filled in from reference TRBV29-1 and TRBJ2-5, reads SAVISQKPSRDICQRGTSLTIQCQVDSQVTMMFWYRQQPGQSLTLIATANQGSEATYESGFVIDKFPISRPNLTFSTLTVSNMSPEDSSIYLCSVGGGRETQYFGPGTRLLVL.

The V and J genes are TRBV12-3 or TRBV12-4 and TRBJ2-7; TRBD1 might be the D (5 bases). Trimming pared 6 bases from V and 6 bases from J, leaving 15 bases between. The CDR3 extends over 13 amino acids. CDR3 DNA sequence: TGTGCCAGCAGCCAAGGGGTTCGAGGCGAGCAGTACTTC. Encoded protein: CASSQGVRGEQYF.

V is TRBV19 and J is TRBJ1-4; no clear D gene. The V gene's germline CDR1 is LNHDA and CDR2 SQIVND (reference sequence). This CDR3 is 14 amino acids long. V lost 1 base and J 6 bases, leaving 9 bases between the germline ends. For the CDR3, the DNA is TGTGCCAGTAGTATAGTGGCCCTGGATGAAAAACTGTTTTTT. It encodes CASSIVALDEKLFF.

V usage is TRBV10-3 and J usage is TRBJ1-1; D call uncertain. The CDR3 is 11 amino acids. Germline lookup yields CDR1 ENHRY and CDR2 SYGVKD. Trimming removed 3 bases from V and 11 bases from J, with 10 bases in between. The CDR3 here is CAISEVSGAFF. The CDR3 nucleotides are TGTGCCATCAGTGAAGTCTCGGGGGCTTTCTTT.

This chain connects TRBV4-3 to TRBJ1-6; the D is unclear. The CDR3 has 15 residues. The germline V gene encodes CDR1 LGHNA and CDR2 YSLEER. V gave up 0 bases and J gave up 4 bases, with 7 bases separating them. The CDR3 nucleotides read TGCGCCAGCAGCCAAGAGGACGGATATAATTCACCCCTCCACTTT. Translation gives CASSQEDGYNSPLHF.

This chain uses TRBV7-9 with TRBJ1-1; D might be TRBD1 (5 bases). Germline V CDR1 and CDR2: SEHNR, FQNEAQ (reference sequence). The CDR3 contains 14 residues. V lost 2 bases and J 6 bases, leaving 13 bases between the germline ends. The CDR3 protein is CASSLSVGVAEAFF. CDR3 DNA sequence: TGTGCCAGCAGCTTAAGCGTGGGGGTGGCTGAAGCTTTCTTT.

The chain is built from TRBV9 and TRBJ1-2, with a possible D match to TRBD1 (5 bases). Germline values: CDR1 SGDLS, CDR2 YYNGEE. The CDR3 has 13 residues. V was pared by 4 bases and J by 2 bases, with 9 bases between. The CDR3 nucleotides read TGTGCCAGCAGCCACGGACAAAACTATGGCTACACCTTC. It encodes CASSHGQNYGYTF.

The table lists this clone with a count of one. The V and J genes are TRBV19 and TRBJ1-3, with D perhaps TRBD1 (5 bases). Germline V lookup: CDR1 LNHDA, CDR2 SQIVND (reference sequence). CDR3 length: 17 residues. V was trimmed by 5 bases and J by 0 bases, leaving 17 bases between them. CDR3 sequence reads: CASSPSTVQYSGNTIYF. The CDR3 DNA follows: TGTGCCAGTAGTCCCTCGACAGTCCAGTACTCTGGAAACACCATATATTTT.

The chain carries TRBV28 and TRBJ2-3; D is perhaps TRBD1 or TRBD2 (5 bases each). V lost 6 bases and J 3 bases, leaving 16 bases between the germline ends. Per germline, CDR1 MDHEN and CDR2 SYDVKM. This CDR3 is 15 amino acids long. For the CDR3, the DNA is TGTGCCAGCAGCCTCTCAGGGAGACCGACAGATACGCAGTATTTT. It specifies CASSLSGRPTDTQYF.

The rearrangement joins TRBV5-6 to TRBJ1-3, with unresolved D. The CDR3 covers 15 residues. Germline V CDR1 and CDR2: SGHDT, YYEEEE. The V and J ends lost 4 bases and 2 bases respectively, with 13 bases between them. CDR3: CASSLAAGTGNTIYF. In DNA form, the CDR3 reads TGTGCCAGCAGCCTCGCGGCGGGGACTGGAAACACCATATATTTT.

The J gene is TRBJ2-7, the V gene TRBV27, with 9 bases lining up with TRBD1. Germline V gives CDR1 MNHEY, CDR2 SMNVEV (reference sequence). CDR3 length: 15 amino acids. V shed 7 bases and J 2 bases; nucleotides not matched to a gene: 9. Here the CDR3 DNA reads TGTGCCAGCACCCCGGTGGGACAGGGAGCCTACGAGCAGTACTTC. Translating gives CASTPVGQGAYEQYF.

This chain joins TRBV27 and TRBJ1-1; TRBD1 matches 7 bases. The CDR3 length is 16 residues. CDR1 and CDR2 from the germline V gene are MNHEY and SMNVEV (reference sequence). The trim removed 5 bases at V and 3 bases at J, leaving 12 bases unmatched. The CDR3 sequence: CASSALGGRLYTEAFF. CDR3 nucleotides: TGTGCCAGCAGTGCACTAGGGGGCAGACTGTACACTGAAGCTTTCTTT.

This clone was counted once. The chain uses TRBV21-1 and TRBJ1-5; the listed D gene, TRBD1, was not tested against the DNA. TRBV21-1 is described as a pseudogene. CDR3 length equals 16 residues. The CDR3, as DNA: TGTGCCAGCAGCAAAGTTGGGACAGGGGATACTCAGCCCCAGCATTTT. Translated: CASSKVGTGDTQPQHF.

The chain combines TRBV29-1 with TRBJ1-1; TRBD1 matches 7 bases. CDR1 and CDR2 from the germline V gene are SQVTM and ANQGSEA. J was trimmed by 6 bases and V by 5 bases; bases with no gene match: 3. The length of the CDR3 is 11 residues. The CDR3 region has the DNA TGCAGCGTTCAGGGGGATTCTGAAGCTTTCTTT. The encoded protein is CSVQGDSEAFF.

The chain is built from TRBV4-3 and TRBJ1-2; the D gene is possibly TRBD1 (5 bases). Germline V gene sequence: CDR1 LGHNA, CDR2 YSLEER. The CDR3 spans 14 residues. V was cut by 4 bases and J by 4 bases, with 13 bases left in between. CDR3 sequence reads: CASSRTIGGYGYTF. The CDR3 DNA sequence: TGCGCCAGCAGCCGAACGATCGGGGGCTATGGCTACACCTTC.

The rearrangement joins TRBV4-2 to TRBJ2-1; D might be TRBD2 (6 bases). This CDR3 has 15 residues. Germline V CDR1 and CDR2: LGHNA, YNFKEQ. The V end was cut by 4 bases, the J end by 6 bases, with 16 bases between. CDR3 residues: CASSRYLDYSNEQFF. In DNA, the CDR3 is TGTGCCAGCAGCCGGTACTTGGACTATAGCAATGAGCAGTTCTTC.

The rearrangement joins TRBV27 to TRBJ2-3; tentatively, D is TRBD1 (5 bases). CDR1 MNHEY and CDR2 SMNVEV come from the germline V gene (reference sequence). Trimming took off 1 base at V and 0 bases at J, with 8 bases between the two ends. CDR3 length equals 15 residues. This chain's CDR3 is CASSLWAGSTDTQYF. The CDR3 coding sequence is TGTGCCAGCAGTTTATGGGCAGGGAGCACAGATACGCAGTATTTT.

The V gene is TRBV28, the J gene TRBJ1-5; D is uncertain. CDR1 is MDHEN, CDR2 SYDVKM, per germline. With 2 bases removed from V and 6 bases from J, the gap between germline ends came to 5 bases. The CDR3 spans 12 residues. CDR3 sequence: CASSLEGQPQHF. In nucleotides, the CDR3 is TGTGCCAGCAGTTTAGAGGGTCAGCCCCAGCATTTT.

V gene TRBV29-1 combines with J gene TRBJ2-7; TRBD2 is a possible D gene (7 bases). Deletions cut 5 bases from V and 5 bases from J, with 16 bases between. Germline V lookup: CDR1 SQVTM, CDR2 ANQGSEA. This CDR3 is built from 13 residues. CDR3 sequence reads: CSVLRGAVDEQYF. The CDR3 nucleotides are TGCAGCGTTCTACGGGGGGCTGTGGACGAGCAGTACTTC.

The CDR3 reads CASSIVVLNEQFF. Here the CDR3 DNA reads TGTGCCAGTAGTATAGTCGTCCTCAATGAGCAGTTCTTC. The V and J genes are TRBV19 and TRBJ2-1, with D uncertain. Germline V gene sequence: CDR1 LNHDA, CDR2 SQIVND (reference sequence). The CDR3 totals 13 residues. The V gene lost 1 base and the J gene lost 6 bases, with 7 bases spanning the gap.

V gene TRBV3-1 (or the pseudogene TRBV3-2) combines with J gene TRBJ2-3; TRBD2 matches 11 bases. This CDR3 is built from 17 residues. The germline gives CDR1 LGHDT, CDR2 YNNKEL (reference sequence). V lost 4 bases and J lost 2; bases outside the gene matches: 8. CDR3 bases: TGTGCCAGCAGCCCAAAGTTGGGACTAGCGGTCACAGATACGCAGTATTTT. It is translated as CASSPKLGLAVTDTQYF.

CDR3 amino acids: CASSVGGALDTQYF. CDR3 DNA: TGCGCCAGCAGTGTTGGGGGGGCCCTAGATACGCAGTATTTT. This chain uses TRBV10-2 with TRBJ2-3; D perhaps matches TRBD2 (7 bases). Germline loops: CDR1 WSHSY, CDR2 SAAADI. The CDR3 extends over 14 amino acids. With 4 bases removed from V and 5 bases from J, the gap between germline ends came to 13 bases.

With regard to this clone: The sample carries other DNA sequences with the same CDR3. The chain has TRBV18 and TRBJ1-5, with a weak D call TRBD1 (6 bases). The germline gives CDR1 KGHSH, CDR2 LQKENI. V lost 3 bases and J 4 bases, leaving 7 bases between the germline ends. This CDR3 is built from 13 residues. CDR3 in amino acids: CASSPDRNQPQHF. CDR3 DNA sequence: TGTGCCAGCTCACCTGACAGGAATCAGCCCCAGCATTTT.

The V gene is TRBV7-6, the J gene TRBJ1-1, with TRBD1 matching over 11 bases. Trimming took 5 bases from V and 3 from J; bases not matched to a gene: 8. This CDR3 has 16 residues. Germline lookup yields CDR1 SGHVS and CDR2 FNYEAQ. The CDR3 here is CASSTTTDRGHTEAFF. The CDR3 DNA sequence: TGTGCCAGCAGCACAACGACGGACAGGGGGCACACTGAAGCTTTCTTT.

The chain combines TRBV27 with TRBJ1-1; possible D gene TRBD1, 5 bases. The CDR3 spans 14 residues. V was trimmed by 6 bases and J by 5 bases, leaving 16 bases between them. Germline V gives CDR1 MNHEY, CDR2 SMNVEV (reference sequence). For the CDR3, the DNA is TGTGCCAGCAGACCCCCGTGGGGGGTGACTGAAGCTTTCTTT. It specifies CASRPPWGVTEAFF.